Following are 27 T cell receptor beta chains from one sample sequenced in a study of blood T cell repertoires in COVID-19. Data came from immunoSEQ multiplex PCR; TCRdb stores just in-frame clones and leaves some out. The data show under 300,000 clones, around 87% seen once. The sample was peripheral blood. The receptors come from a woman in her 70s with active or convalescent COVID-19.

The gene calls are TRBV7-9 and TRBJ1-4; 9 bases map to TRBD1. The CDR3 length is 17 residues. Unmatched junction bases numbered 10, after V lost 2 bases and J lost 6 bases. Germline CDR1 reads SEHNR; CDR2 reads FQNEAQ (reference sequence). CDR3 residues: CASSLPTGGEIDEKLFF. The CDR3 DNA reads TGTGCCAGCAGCTTACCGACAGGGGGAGAGATTGATGAAAAACTGTTTTTT.

The CDR3 DNA sequence: TGTGCCAGCAGTTACTCCCGGGAGACGAACACTGAAGCTTTCTTT. This encodes CASSYSRETNTEAFF. The chain employs TRBV6-5 and TRBJ1-1; no reliable D call. The CDR3 is 15 residues long. V lost 0 bases, J lost 1 base, and 9 bases lay in between. Germline V gives CDR1 MNHEY, CDR2 SVGAGI.

V and J are TRBV5-1 and TRBJ1-1; D remains ambiguous. The germline V and J ends were trimmed by 2 bases and 0 bases, with 5 bases remaining between them. Germline-derived CDR1 and CDR2 are SGHRS and YFSETQ. CDR3 length equals 13 residues. CDR3 bases: TGCGCCAGCAGCTTAGGAGTGAACACTGAAGCTTTCTTT. It is translated as CASSLGVNTEAFF. The variable domain in full, with the rest retrieved from reference TRBV5-1 and TRBJ1-1, is KAGVTQTPRYLIKTRGQQVTLSCSPISGHRSVSWYQQTPGQGLQFLFEYFSETQRNKGNFPGRFSGRQFSNSRSEMNVSTLELGDSALYLCASSLGVNTEAFFGQGTRLTVV.

V is TRBV7-8 and J is TRBJ2-5; D might be TRBD1 (5 bases). The V end was cut by 2 bases, the J end by 4 bases, with 20 bases between. In germline, CDR1 is SGHVS, CDR2 FQNEAQ. The CDR3 length is 17 residues. The CDR3 region is CASSLYYVGRAAETQYF. DNA of the CDR3: TGTGCCAGCAGCTTATATTATGTCGGCAGGGCAGCAGAGACCCAGTACTTC.

This clone appeared a single time. The V gene is TRBV27, the J gene TRBJ1-6, with 8 positions matching TRBD1. The ends lost 4 bases at V and 6 bases at J; junction bases unmatched: 8. Per germline, CDR1 MNHEY and CDR2 SMNVEV (reference sequence). There are 16 residues in the CDR3. The CDR3 region is CASSSGTGFFNSPLHF. DNA of the CDR3: TGTGCCAGCAGTTCCGGGACAGGATTTTTTAATTCACCCCTCCACTTT.

V is TRBV7-2 and J is TRBJ1-2; maybe TRBD1 (5 bases). The germline V gene encodes CDR1 SGHTA and CDR2 FQGNSA. The CDR3 is 14 amino acids. The ends were cut back, 5 bases at V and 1 base at J, with 11 bases in the middle. The CDR3 here is CASSGLDSNYGYTF. The CDR3 nucleotides read TGTGCCAGCAGCGGCCTCGACAGTAACTATGGCTACACCTTC.

The rearrangement joins TRBV7-9 to TRBJ2-3; possible D gene TRBD1, 5 bases. V was trimmed by 3 bases and J by 1 base, leaving 11 bases between them. Germline V lookup: CDR1 SEHNR, CDR2 FQNEAQ (reference sequence). This CDR3 region has 15 residues. This chain's CDR3 is CASSLLLRGTDTQYF. The CDR3, as DNA: TGTGCCAGCAGCTTGCTCCTCAGGGGCACAGATACGCAGTATTTT.

V gene TRBV7-8 combines with J gene TRBJ1-5; TRBD1 agrees at 7 bases. CDR1 and CDR2 from the germline V gene are SGHVS and FQNEAQ. The trim removed 7 bases at V and 7 bases at J, leaving 10 bases unmatched. The length of the CDR3 is 14 residues. The CDR3 is CASTAEGARQPQHF. The CDR3 coding sequence is TGTGCCAGCACCGCAGAGGGGGCGAGGCAGCCCCAGCATTTT.

This chain uses TRBV5-1 with TRBJ1-4, with 11 bases aligning to TRBD1. The junction had 3 bases not matched to a gene; V was cut back by 4 bases and J by 1 base. From germline, CDR1 is SGHRS and CDR2 YFSETQ. The CDR3 loop spans 16 amino acids. The CDR3 loop reads CASSVGQGGTNEKLFF. The CDR3 DNA follows: TGCGCCAGCAGCGTGGGACAGGGGGGAACTAATGAAAAACTGTTTTTT.

The V gene is TRBV9, the J gene TRBJ1-2; D remains ambiguous. Trimming cost V 0 bases and J 7 bases, with 7 bases left between them. The CDR3 length is 12 residues. Germline-derived CDR1 and CDR2 are SGDLS and YYNGEE. The CDR3 loop is CASSVGRGGYTF. The CDR3 DNA reads TGTGCCAGCAGCGTAGGGCGGGGTGGCTACACCTTC.

This chain uses TRBV11-2 with TRBJ1-1; D not resolved. Per the germline V gene, CDR1 is SGHAT and CDR2 is FQNNGV. The length of the CDR3 is 14 residues. The V end was cut by 5 bases, the J end by 8 bases, with 18 bases between. This CDR3 reads CASSPTLEAREAFF. The CDR3 DNA follows: TGTGCCAGCAGCCCAACCCTCGAGGCGCGGGAAGCTTTCTTT.

V is TRBV4-1 and J is TRBJ1-1; D is ambiguous. Trimming removed 0 bases at V and 1 base at J, with 9 bases between. This CDR3 is 15 amino acids long. CDR1 and CDR2 from the germline V gene are MGHRA and YSYEKL. The CDR3 reads CASSQDRVENTEAFF. CDR3 nucleotide sequence: TGCGCCAGCAGCCAAGATCGGGTCGAGAACACTGAAGCTTTCTTT.

The genes are TRBV24-1 and TRBJ1-2; 8 positions agree with TRBD1. Germline V gene lookup returns CDR1 KGHDR and CDR2 SFDVKD. J gave up 9 bases and V 2 bases, and 4 bases lay outside the gene matches. The CDR3 sequence is 13 residues long. The CDR3 nucleotides are TGTGCCACCAGTGATTGGGACAGGCGGAGCTACACCTTC. It specifies CATSDWDRRSYTF.

The chain joins TRBV14 to TRBJ1-3, with D hard to call. CDR3 length equals 16 residues. The V gene lost 4 bases and the J gene lost 4 bases, with 17 bases spanning the gap. CDR1 is SGHDN, CDR2 FVKESK, per germline. CDR3 bases: TGTGCCAGCAGCCCATTAGCCGAGGTCTCAGGAAACACCATATATTTT. Translating gives CASSPLAEVSGNTIYF.

V and J are TRBV7-2 and TRBJ1-5, with a weak D call TRBD1 (5 bases). The CDR3 has 16 amino acids. V was shortened by 5 bases and J by 6 bases, with 20 bases between the two germline ends. In germline, CDR1 is SGHTA, CDR2 FQGNSA. The CDR3 here is CASSSKALIGGQPQHF. The CDR3 nucleotides read TGTGCCAGCAGCAGTAAGGCCCTTATCGGGGGTCAGCCCCAGCATTTT.

The chain carries TRBV9 and TRBJ1-1; possibly TRBD1 for D (5 bases). The CDR3 loop spans 15 amino acids. Trimming left V 0 bases short and J 2 bases short, with 11 bases between. Per germline, CDR1 SGDLS and CDR2 YYNGEE. The CDR3 loop is CASSVGAGLNTEAFF. In DNA, the CDR3 is TGTGCCAGCAGCGTAGGGGCGGGGCTAAACACTGAAGCTTTCTTT.

This rearrangement joins TRBV25-1 to TRBJ1-2, with D possibly matching TRBD1 (6 bases). Germline CDR1 is MGHDK and CDR2 is SYGVNS. Trimming took off 4 bases at V and 9 bases at J, with 15 bases between the two ends. The CDR3 length is 13 residues. CDR3 in amino acids: CASSARGGSSYTF. The CDR3 DNA reads TGTGCCAGCAGTGCAAGAGGGGGAAGCAGCTACACCTTC.

A single count supports this clone. The chain couples TRBV24-1 to TRBJ1-1; D gene unclear. Germline CDR1 and CDR2: KGHDR and SFDVKD. The V gene lost 11 bases and the J gene lost 1 base, with 13 bases spanning the gap. The CDR3 loop spans 13 amino acids. The chain's CDR3 is CAISAPGNTEAFF. The CDR3 DNA sequence: TGTGCCATTTCCGCCCCGGGGAACACTGAAGCTTTCTTT.

The rearrangement links TRBV24-1 to TRBJ2-7; D unresolved. The CDR3 runs to 13 residues. V shed 0 bases and J shed 4 bases, with 6 bases lying between them. Germline V CDR1 and CDR2: KGHDR, SFDVKD. The CDR3 reads CATSDLPVYEQYF. DNA for the CDR3: TGTGCCACCAGTGATTTGCCTGTATACGAGCAGTACTTC.

This clone was seen a few times. This chain links TRBV3-1 (or the pseudogene TRBV3-2) with TRBJ1-1; D unresolved. Germline-derived CDR1 and CDR2 are LGHDT and YNNKEL (reference sequence). V was cut by 5 bases and J by 4 bases, with 5 bases left in between. The CDR3 extends over 11 amino acids. The CDR3 DNA sequence: TGTGCCAGCAGCACAAGCACTGAAGCTTTCTTT. Its translation: CASSTSTEAFF.

The chain couples TRBV7-8 to TRBJ1-1; TRBD1 agrees at 7 bases. V was clipped by 2 bases and J by 5 bases; unmatched bases: 5. The CDR3 contains 14 residues. Germline CDR1 is SGHVS and CDR2 is FQNEAQ. DNA of the CDR3: TGTGCCAGCAGCTTATTCAGGGGGGATACTGAAGCTTTCTTT. Translating gives CASSLFRGDTEAFF.

There are a few counts of this clone. The chain has TRBV2 and TRBJ1-1; a possible D gene is TRBD1 (6 bases). Deletions cut 3 bases from V and 0 bases from J, with 17 bases between. The CDR3 has 17 residues. The germline V gene encodes CDR1 SNHLY and CDR2 FYNNEI. CDR3 nucleotides: TGTGCCAGCAGTGACCCACATTCGGGACACCTGAACACTGAAGCTTTCTTT. Translation gives CASSDPHSGHLNTEAFF.

The CDR3 spells CASSIEGNTEAFF. CDR3 nucleotide sequence: TGTGCCAGTAGTATCGAGGGGAACACTGAAGCTTTCTTT. The chain recombines TRBV19 with TRBJ1-1; the D is unclear. The CDR3 runs 13 residues. V lost 3 bases to trimming and J lost 1 base, with 6 bases between them. Germline CDR1 and CDR2: LNHDA and SQIVND (reference sequence).

The J gene is TRBJ1-5, the V gene TRBV6-2 or TRBV6-3, with a possible D match to TRBD1 (6 bases). The V gene lost 2 bases and the J gene lost 1 base, with 15 bases spanning the gap. Germline loops: CDR1 MNHEY, CDR2 SVGEGT. The CDR3 covers 17 residues. The CDR3 DNA reads as TGTGCCAGCAGTTACGAGTTTGGGGGGGCGAGCAATCAGCCCCAGCATTTT. Translated: CASSYEFGGASNQPQHF.

This clone was seen just once. The chain couples TRBV3-1 (or the pseudogene TRBV3-2) to TRBJ1-5, with 7 bases that match TRBD1. The CDR3 is made up of 15 amino acids. CDR1 and CDR2 (germline): LGHDT, YNNKEL (reference sequence). J was trimmed by 9 bases and V by 4 bases; bases with no gene match: 12. For the CDR3, the DNA is TGTGCCAGCAGCCCATCCCCAGGGGGGAAGATGCCCCAGCATTTT. Translating gives CASSPSPGGKMPQHF.

This rearrangement joins TRBV5-1 to TRBJ1-1, with TRBD1 identical over 7 bases. Germline CDR1 and CDR2: SGHRS and YFSETQ. V shed 7 bases and J 0 bases; nucleotides not matched to a gene: 6. This CDR3 spans 14 amino acids. This CDR3 is CASFPGGMNTEAFF. The CDR3 DNA reads as TGCGCCAGCTTTCCAGGGGGTATGAACACTGAAGCTTTCTTT.

The chain couples TRBV21-1 to TRBJ2-5; TRBD1, the D gene given by the table, was not confirmed from the DNA. TRBV21-1 is termed a pseudogene. The CDR3 totals 16 residues. The CDR3 sequence: CASSNGWTGVKETQYF. Here the CDR3 DNA reads TGTGCCAGCAGCAATGGGTGGACAGGGGTAAAAGAGACCCAGTACTTC.